One and the same sample provided the 2 T cell receptor beta chains below, sequenced in a study of cytomegalovirus exposure and HLA in healthy donors. The PCR employed 60 Vbeta primers together with 13 Jbeta primers. Using immunoSEQ multiplex PCR, the repertoire was profiled, and TCRdb retains in-frame clones only, with some absent. The sample contains about 190,000 clones, around 87% of which appear only once. The specimen sequenced was PBMCs. The receptor set was obtained from a man aged 30-40 years in good health and CMV-seronegative.

This sequence joins TRBV5-4 and TRBJ2-5; weak D call: TRBD1 (6 bases). Trimming removed 4 bases at V and 1 base at J, with 11 bases between. Germline V lookup: CDR1 SGHNT, CDR2 YYREEE (reference sequence). This CDR3 is built from 14 residues. The DNA of the CDR3 is TGTGCCAGCAGCACCGGACAGCTCCAAGAGACCCAGTACTTC. Protein: CASSTGQLQETQYF.

V and J are TRBV10-3 and TRBJ2-7; TRBD2 matches at 10 bases. With 8 bases clipped from V and 4 bases from J, the junction kept 8 bases outside the gene matches. The CDR3 spans 14 residues. Germline-derived CDR1 and CDR2 are ENHRY and SYGVKD. In DNA form, the CDR3 reads TGTGCCATCGGGGAGCCGGGACTAGCGTACGAGCAGTACTTC. Encoded protein: CAIGEPGLAYEQYF.